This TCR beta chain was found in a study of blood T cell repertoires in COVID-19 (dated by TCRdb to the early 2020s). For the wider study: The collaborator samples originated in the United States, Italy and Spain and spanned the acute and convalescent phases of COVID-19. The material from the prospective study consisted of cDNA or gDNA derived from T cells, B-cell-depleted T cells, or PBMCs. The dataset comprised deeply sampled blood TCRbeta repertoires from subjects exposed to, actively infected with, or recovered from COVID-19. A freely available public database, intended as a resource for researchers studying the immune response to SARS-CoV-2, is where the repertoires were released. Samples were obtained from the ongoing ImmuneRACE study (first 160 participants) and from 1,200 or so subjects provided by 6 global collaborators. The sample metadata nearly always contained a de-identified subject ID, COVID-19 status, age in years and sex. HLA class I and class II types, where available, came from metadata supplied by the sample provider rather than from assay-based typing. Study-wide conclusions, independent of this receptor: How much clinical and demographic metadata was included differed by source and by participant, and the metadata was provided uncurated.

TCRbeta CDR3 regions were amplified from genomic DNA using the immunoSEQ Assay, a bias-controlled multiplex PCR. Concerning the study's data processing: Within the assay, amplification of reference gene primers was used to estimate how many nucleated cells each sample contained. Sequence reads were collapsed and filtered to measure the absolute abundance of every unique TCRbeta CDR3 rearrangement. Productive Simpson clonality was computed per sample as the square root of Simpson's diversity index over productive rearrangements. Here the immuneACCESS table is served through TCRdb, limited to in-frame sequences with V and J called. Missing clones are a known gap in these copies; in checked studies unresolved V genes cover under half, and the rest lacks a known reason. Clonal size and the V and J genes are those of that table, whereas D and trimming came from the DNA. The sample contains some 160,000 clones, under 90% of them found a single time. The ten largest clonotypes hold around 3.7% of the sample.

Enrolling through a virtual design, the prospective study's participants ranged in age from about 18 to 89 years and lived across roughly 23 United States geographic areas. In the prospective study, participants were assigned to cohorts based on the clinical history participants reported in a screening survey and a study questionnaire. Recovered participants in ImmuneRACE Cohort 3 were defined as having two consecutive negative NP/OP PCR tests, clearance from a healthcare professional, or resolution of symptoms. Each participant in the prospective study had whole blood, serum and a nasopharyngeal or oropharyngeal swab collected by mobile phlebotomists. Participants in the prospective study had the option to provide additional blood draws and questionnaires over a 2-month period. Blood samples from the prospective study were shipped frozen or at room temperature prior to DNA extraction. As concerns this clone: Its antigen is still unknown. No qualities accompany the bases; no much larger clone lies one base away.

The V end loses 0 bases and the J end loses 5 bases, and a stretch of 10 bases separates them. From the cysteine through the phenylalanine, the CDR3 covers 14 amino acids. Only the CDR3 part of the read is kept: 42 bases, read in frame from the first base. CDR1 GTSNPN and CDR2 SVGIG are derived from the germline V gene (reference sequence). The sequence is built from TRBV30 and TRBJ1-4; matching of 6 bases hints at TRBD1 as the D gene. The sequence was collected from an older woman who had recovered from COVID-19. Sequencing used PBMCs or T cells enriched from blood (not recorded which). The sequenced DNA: TGTGCCTGGAGTGTGACAGGACACAATGAAAAACTGTTTTTT. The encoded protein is CAWSVTGHNEKLFF.